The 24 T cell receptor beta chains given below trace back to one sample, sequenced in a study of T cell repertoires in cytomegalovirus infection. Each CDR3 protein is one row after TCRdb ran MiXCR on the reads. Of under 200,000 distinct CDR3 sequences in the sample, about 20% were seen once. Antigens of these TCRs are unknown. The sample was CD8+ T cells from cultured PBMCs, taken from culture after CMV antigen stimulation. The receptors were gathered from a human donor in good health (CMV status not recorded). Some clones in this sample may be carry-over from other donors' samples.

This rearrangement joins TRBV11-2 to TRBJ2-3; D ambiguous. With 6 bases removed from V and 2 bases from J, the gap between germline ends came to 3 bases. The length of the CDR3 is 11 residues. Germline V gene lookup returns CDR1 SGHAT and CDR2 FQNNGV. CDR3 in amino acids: CASRLTDTQYF. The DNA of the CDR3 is TGTGCCAGCAGGCTCACAGATACGCAGTATTTT.

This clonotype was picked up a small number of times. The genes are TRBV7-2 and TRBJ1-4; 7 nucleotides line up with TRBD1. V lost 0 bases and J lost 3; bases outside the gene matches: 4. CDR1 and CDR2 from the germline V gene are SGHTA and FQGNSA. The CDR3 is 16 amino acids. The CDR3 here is CASSLASQGANEKLFF. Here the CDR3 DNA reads TGTGCCAGCAGCTTAGCATCCCAGGGGGCTAATGAAAAACTGTTTTTT.

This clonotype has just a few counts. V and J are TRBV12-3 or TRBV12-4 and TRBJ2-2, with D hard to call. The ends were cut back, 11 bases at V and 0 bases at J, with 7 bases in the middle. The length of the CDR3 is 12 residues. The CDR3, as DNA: TGTGCCTTCGGCCCGAACACCGGGGAGCTGTTTTTT. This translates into CAFGPNTGELFF.

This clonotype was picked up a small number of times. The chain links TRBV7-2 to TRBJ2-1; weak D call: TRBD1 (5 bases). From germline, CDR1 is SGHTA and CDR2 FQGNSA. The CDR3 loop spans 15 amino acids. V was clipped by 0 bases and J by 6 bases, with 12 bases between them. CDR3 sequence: CASSLAADSSNEQFF. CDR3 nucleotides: TGTGCCAGCAGCTTAGCAGCAGACAGTTCCAATGAGCAGTTCTTC.

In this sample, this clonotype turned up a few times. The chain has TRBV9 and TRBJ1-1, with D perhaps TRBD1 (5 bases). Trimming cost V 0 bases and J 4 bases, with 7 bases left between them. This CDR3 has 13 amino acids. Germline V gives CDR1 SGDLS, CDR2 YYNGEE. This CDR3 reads CASSVAGFTEAFF. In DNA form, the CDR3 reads TGTGCCAGCAGCGTAGCAGGGTTCACTGAAGCTTTCTTT.

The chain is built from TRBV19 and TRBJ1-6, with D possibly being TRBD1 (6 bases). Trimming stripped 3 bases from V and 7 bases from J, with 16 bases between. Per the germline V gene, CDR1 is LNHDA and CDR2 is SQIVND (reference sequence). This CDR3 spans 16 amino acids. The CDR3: CASSIAGQGRNSPLHF. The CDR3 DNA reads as TGTGCCAGTAGTATTGCCGGGCAGGGGAGGAATTCACCCCTCCACTTT. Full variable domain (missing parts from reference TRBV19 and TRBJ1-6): DGGITQSPKYLFRKEGQNVTLSCEQNLNHDAMYWYRQDPGQGLRLIYYSQIVNDFQKGDIAEGYSVSREKKESFPLTVTSAQKNPTAFYLCASSIAGQGRNSPLHFGNGTRLTVT.

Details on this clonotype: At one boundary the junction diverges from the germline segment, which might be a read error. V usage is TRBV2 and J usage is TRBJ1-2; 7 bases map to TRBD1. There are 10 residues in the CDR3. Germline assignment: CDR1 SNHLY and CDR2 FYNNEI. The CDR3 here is CASRGYGYTF. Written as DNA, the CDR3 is TGCGCCAGCAGGGGGTACGGCTACACCTTC.

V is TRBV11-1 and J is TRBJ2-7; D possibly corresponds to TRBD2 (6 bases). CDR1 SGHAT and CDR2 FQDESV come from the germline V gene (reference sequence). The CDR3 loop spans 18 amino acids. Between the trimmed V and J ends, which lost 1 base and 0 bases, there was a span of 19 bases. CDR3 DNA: TGTGCCAGCAGCTTAGTCCGAGGCGATAGCGGATACTCCTACGAGCAGTACTTC. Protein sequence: CASSLVRGDSGYSYEQYF.

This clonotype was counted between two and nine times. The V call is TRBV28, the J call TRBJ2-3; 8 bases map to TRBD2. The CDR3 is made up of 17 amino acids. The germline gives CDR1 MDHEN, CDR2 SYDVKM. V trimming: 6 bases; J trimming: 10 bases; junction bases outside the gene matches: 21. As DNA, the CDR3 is TGTGCCAGCAGCCCCGGCCGGGGGGGCTTATATATTAGGGCGCAGTATTTT. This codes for CASSPGRGGLYIRAQYF.

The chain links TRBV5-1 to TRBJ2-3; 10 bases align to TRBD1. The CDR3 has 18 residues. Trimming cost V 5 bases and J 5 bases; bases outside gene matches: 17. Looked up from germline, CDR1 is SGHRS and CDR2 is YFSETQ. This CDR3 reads CASSLTGGDRGREDTQYF. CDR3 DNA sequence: TGCGCCAGCAGTCTAACGGGAGGTGACAGGGGGCGCGAAGATACGCAGTATTTT.

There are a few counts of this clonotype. This CDR3 reads CSARDGAGAPSTDTQYF. The CDR3 DNA is TGCAGTGCTAGAGATGGAGCGGGGGCCCCTTCCACAGATACGCAGTATTTT. The V call is TRBV20-1, the J call TRBJ2-3, with 8 bases identical to TRBD2. The CDR3 spans 17 residues. Germline CDR1 reads DFQATT; CDR2 reads SNEGSKA (reference sequence). The junction had 10 bases not matched to a gene; V was cut back by 0 bases and J by 2 bases.

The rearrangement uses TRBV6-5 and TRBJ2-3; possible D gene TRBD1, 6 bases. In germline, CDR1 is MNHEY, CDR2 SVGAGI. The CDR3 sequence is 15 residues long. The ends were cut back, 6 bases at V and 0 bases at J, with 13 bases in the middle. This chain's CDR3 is CASSRGQFSTDTQYF. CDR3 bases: TGTGCCAGCAGCCGCGGACAGTTCAGCACAGATACGCAGTATTTT.

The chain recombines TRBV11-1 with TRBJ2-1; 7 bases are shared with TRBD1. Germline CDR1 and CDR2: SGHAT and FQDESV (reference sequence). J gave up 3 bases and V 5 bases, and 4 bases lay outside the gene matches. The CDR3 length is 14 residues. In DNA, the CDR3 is TGTGCCAGCAGCCGGACAGGAAACTACAATGAGCAGTTCTTC. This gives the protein CASSRTGNYNEQFF.

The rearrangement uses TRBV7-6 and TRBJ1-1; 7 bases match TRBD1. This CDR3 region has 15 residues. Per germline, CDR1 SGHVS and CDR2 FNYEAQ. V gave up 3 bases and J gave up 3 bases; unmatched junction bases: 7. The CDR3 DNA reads TGTGCCAGCAGCTTTGAAGGGGGCGCGGACACTGAAGCTTTCTTT. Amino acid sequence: CASSFEGGADTEAFF.

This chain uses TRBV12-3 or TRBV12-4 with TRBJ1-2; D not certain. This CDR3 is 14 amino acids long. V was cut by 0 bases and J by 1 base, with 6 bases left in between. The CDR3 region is CASSLASINYGYTF. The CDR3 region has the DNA TGTGCCAGCAGTTTAGCCTCTATTAACTATGGCTACACCTTC.

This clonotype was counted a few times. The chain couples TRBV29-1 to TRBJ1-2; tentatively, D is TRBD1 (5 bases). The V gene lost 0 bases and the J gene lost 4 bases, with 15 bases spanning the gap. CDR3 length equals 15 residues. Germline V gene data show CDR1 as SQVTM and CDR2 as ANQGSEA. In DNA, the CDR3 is TGCAGCGTTGAAGATCTTATTCGGGGGGGCTATGGCTACACCTTC. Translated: CSVEDLIRGGYGYTF.

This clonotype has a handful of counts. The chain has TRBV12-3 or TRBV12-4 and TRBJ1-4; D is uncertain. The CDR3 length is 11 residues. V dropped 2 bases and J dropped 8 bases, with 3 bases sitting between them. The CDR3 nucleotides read TGTGCCAGCAGTTTATTGGAAAAACTGTTTTTT. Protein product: CASSLLEKLFF.

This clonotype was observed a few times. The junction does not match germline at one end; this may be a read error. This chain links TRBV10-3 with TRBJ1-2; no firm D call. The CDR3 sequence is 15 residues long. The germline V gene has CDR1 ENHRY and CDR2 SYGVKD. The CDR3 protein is CANSESPGEDYGYTF. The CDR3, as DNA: TGTGCCAACAGTGAGTCACCGGGCGAGGACTATGGCTACACCTTC.

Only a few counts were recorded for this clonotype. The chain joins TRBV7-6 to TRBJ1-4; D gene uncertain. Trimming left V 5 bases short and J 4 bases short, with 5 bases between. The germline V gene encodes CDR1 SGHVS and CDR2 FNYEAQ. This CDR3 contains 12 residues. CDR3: CASSTFNEKLFF. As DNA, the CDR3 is TGTGCCAGCAGCACATTTAATGAAAAACTGTTTTTT.

This CDR3 is CSVAEEGDSTDTQYF. As DNA, the CDR3 is TGCAGCGTTGCCGAGGAGGGGGACAGCACAGATACGCAGTATTTT. The V and J genes are TRBV29-1 and TRBJ2-3; D possibly uses TRBD1 or TRBD2 (6 bases each). Germline-derived CDR1 and CDR2 are SQVTM and ANQGSEA. CDR3 size: 15 residues. V was pared by 4 bases and J by 0 bases, with 14 bases between.

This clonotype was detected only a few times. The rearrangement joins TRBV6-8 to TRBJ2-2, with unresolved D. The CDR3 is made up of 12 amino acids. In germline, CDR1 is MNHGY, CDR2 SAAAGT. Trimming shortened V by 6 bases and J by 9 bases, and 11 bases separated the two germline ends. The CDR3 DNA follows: TGTGCCAGCAGCCCACTCGGCCGGGAGCTGTTTTTT. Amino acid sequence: CASSPLGRELFF.

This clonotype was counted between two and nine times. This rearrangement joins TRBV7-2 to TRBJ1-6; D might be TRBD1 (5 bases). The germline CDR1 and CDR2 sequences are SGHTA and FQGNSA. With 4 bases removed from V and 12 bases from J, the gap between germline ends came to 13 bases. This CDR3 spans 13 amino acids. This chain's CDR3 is CASSSTPTGPLHF. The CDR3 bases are TGTGCCAGCAGCTCGACACCTACAGGACCCCTCCACTTT.

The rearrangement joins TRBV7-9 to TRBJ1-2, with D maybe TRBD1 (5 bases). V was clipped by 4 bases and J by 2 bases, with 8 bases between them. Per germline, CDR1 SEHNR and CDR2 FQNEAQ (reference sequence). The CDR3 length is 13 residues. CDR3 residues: CASSSTENYGYTF. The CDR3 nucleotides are TGTGCCAGCAGCTCGACAGAGAACTATGGCTACACCTTC.

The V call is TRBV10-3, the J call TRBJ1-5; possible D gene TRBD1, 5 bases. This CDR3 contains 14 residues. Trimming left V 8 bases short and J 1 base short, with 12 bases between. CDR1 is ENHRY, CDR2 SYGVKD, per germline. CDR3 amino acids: CAIRSGQSNQPQHF. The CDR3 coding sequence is TGTGCCATCCGTTCGGGGCAGAGCAATCAGCCCCAGCATTTT.